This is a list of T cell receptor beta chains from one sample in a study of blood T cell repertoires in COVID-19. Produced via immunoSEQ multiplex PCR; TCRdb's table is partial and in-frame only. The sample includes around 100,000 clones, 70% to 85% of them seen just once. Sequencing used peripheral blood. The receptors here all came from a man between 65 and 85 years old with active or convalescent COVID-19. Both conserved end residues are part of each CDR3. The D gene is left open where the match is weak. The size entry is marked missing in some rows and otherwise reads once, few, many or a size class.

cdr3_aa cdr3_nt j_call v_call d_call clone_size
CASSPYRLGTEAFF TGTGCCAGCAGTCCGTACAGGCTTGGTACTGAAGCTTTCTTT TRBJ1-1 TRBV27 NA once
CSALEAFF TGCAGTGCCCTAGAAGCTTTCTTT TRBJ1-1 TRBV20-1 NA NA
CASSQDQGVAPYNEQFF TGCGCCAGCAGCCAAGATCAAGGGGTAGCCCCATACAATGAGCAGTTCTTC TRBJ2-1 TRBV4-1 NA NA
CASSSRDRDFSYEQYF TGTGCCAGCAGTTCCAGGGACAGGGACTTCTCCTACGAGCAGTACTTC TRBJ2-7 TRBV6-5 TRBD1 NA
CASSQEADSYNEQFF TGTGCCAGCAGCCAAGAGGCCGACTCCTACAATGAGCAGTTCTTC TRBJ2-1 TRBV4-2 NA NA
CASSSETSGMGSEQFF TGCGCCAGCAGCTCCGAGACTAGCGGGATGGGTAGTGAGCAGTTCTTC TRBJ2-1 TRBV5-1 TRBD2 NA
CASGLWTSGVNEQFF TGTGCTAGTGGTTTGTGGACTAGCGGGGTCAATGAGCAGTTCTTC TRBJ2-1 TRBV12-5 TRBD2 NA
CASSNSLAGLKNEQFF TGTGCCAGTAGCAACTCTCTAGCGGGACTGAAGAATGAGCAGTTCTTC TRBJ2-1 TRBV19 TRBD2 NA
CASRKDMYNSPLHF TGTGCCAGCCGGAAAGACATGTATAATTCACCCCTCCACTTT TRBJ1-6 TRBV2 NA NA
CASRKRDNQPQHF TGTGCCAGCAGAAAACGGGACAATCAGCCCCAGCATTTT TRBJ1-5 TRBV6-6 NA NA
CASSLEGLTYEQYF TGCGCCAGCAGCTTGGAGGGACTTACCTACGAGCAGTACTTC TRBJ2-7 TRBV5-1 NA once
CASSVGSGVYNEQFF TGTGCCAGCAGCGTAGGCAGCGGGGTTTACAATGAGCAGTTCTTC TRBJ2-1 TRBV9 TRBD2 NA
CASSEVGGIADYNEQFF TGTGCCAGCAGTGAAGTGGGGGGAATAGCGGACTACAATGAGCAGTTCTTC TRBJ2-1 TRBV2 NA NA
CASSADRNTEAFF TGCGCCAGCAGCGCGGACAGAAACACTGAAGCTTTCTTT TRBJ1-1 TRBV5-1 NA NA
CASSTGGEQFF TGTGCCAGCAGCACAGGGGGTGAGCAGTTCTTC TRBJ2-1 TRBV6-4 TRBD1 once
CASSYSLQMNTEAFF TGTGCCAGCAGTTACTCCCTACAGATGAACACTGAAGCTTTCTTT TRBJ1-1 TRBV6-5 NA NA
CASSVDARVDIQYF TGTGCCAGCAGCGTAGATGCCAGGGTGGACATTCAGTACTTC TRBJ2-4 TRBV9 NA NA
CASSPGTSVNTGELFF TGTGCCAGCAGTCCGGGGACTAGCGTCAACACCGGGGAGCTGTTTTTT TRBJ2-2 TRBV7-9 TRBD2 NA
CASSPLLAGADTQYF TGTGCCAGCAGCCCCTTACTAGCGGGAGCAGATACGCAGTATTTT TRBJ2-3 TRBV3-1/TRBV3-2 TRBD2 NA
CASRENVAGGPDTQYF TGTGCCAGCAGGGAGAACGTAGCGGGAGGGCCAGATACGCAGTATTTT TRBJ2-3 TRBV6-6 TRBD2 NA
CASSQDPGQGSYGYTF TGTGCCAGCAGCCAAGATCCGGGACAGGGCTCCTATGGCTACACCTTC TRBJ1-2 TRBV4-2 TRBD1 once
CASSQDLGYSEQFF TGTGCCAGCAGCCAAGATCTCGGTTATTCTGAGCAGTTCTTC TRBJ2-1 TRBV14 NA NA
CASSGASSGGHYEQYF TGTGCCAGCAGTGGGGCCTCTAGCGGGGGGCACTACGAGCAGTACTTC TRBJ2-7 TRBV6-1 TRBD2 NA
CASHQNSGATDTQYF TGTGCCAGCCACCAGAATAGCGGGGCCACAGATACGCAGTATTTT TRBJ2-3 TRBV28 TRBD2 NA
CASSPAFGRGNEQFF TGTGCCAGCAGCCCCGCCTTCGGGAGGGGTAATGAGCAGTTCTTC TRBJ2-1 TRBV7-9 TRBD2 NA
CASSRTGGKGTEAFF TGTGCCAGCTCAAGGACAGGGGGCAAAGGGACTGAAGCTTTCTTT TRBJ1-1 TRBV18 TRBD1 few
CASSSTGSDTEAFF TGTGCCAGCAGCTCGACAGGGTCGGACACTGAAGCTTTCTTT TRBJ1-1 TRBV5-5 TRBD1 few
CASSRQGGGTDTQYF TGTGCCAGCAGTCGACAGGGAGGAGGCACAGATACGCAGTATTTT TRBJ2-3 TRBV6-6 NA NA
CASSLISGTDTQYF TGTGCCAGCTCACTCATATCAGGCACAGATACGCAGTATTTT TRBJ2-3 TRBV18 NA NA
CASSLADSSTGNTIYF TGTGCCAGCAGCTTGGCCGACAGCTCAACTGGAAACACCATATATTTT TRBJ1-3 TRBV5-5 NA NA
CASTGTFSGNTIYF TGTGCCAGCACCGGGACATTCTCTGGAAACACCATATATTTT TRBJ1-3 TRBV7-9 NA NA
CASRRQGANTEAFF TGCGCCAGCAGACGACAGGGAGCTAACACTGAAGCTTTCTTT TRBJ1-1 TRBV5-1 TRBD1 NA
CASSLSRPRYGYTF TGTGCCAGCAGTTTATCACGGCCTAGGTATGGCTACACCTTC TRBJ1-2 TRBV27 NA NA
CASSLGAVGSLANNSPLHF TGTGCCAGCAGTCTTGGGGCGGTTGGCTCGCTCGCTAATAATTCACCCCTCCACTTT TRBJ1-6 TRBV6-6 NA NA
CASSKGARVTRLAGGLDEQFF TGTGCCAGCAGCAAAGGGGCCAGGGTTACCCGACTAGCGGGGGGGCTCGATGAGCAGTTCTTC TRBJ2-1 TRBV21-1 NA NA
CASSLTHNEQFF TGTGCCAGTAGCCTCACTCACAATGAGCAGTTCTTC TRBJ2-1 TRBV19 NA once
CAWSDQTGVEKLFF TGTGCCTGGAGTGACCAGACAGGGGTCGAAAAACTGTTTTTT TRBJ1-4 TRBV30 TRBD1 NA
CASSQEKGGYSYNEQFF TGTGCCAGCAGCCAGGAAAAGGGGGGGTATTCCTACAATGAGCAGTTCTTC TRBJ2-1 TRBV14 NA NA
CASSLRRDQPQHF TGTGCCAGCAGCTTACGTAGAGATCAGCCCCAGCATTTT TRBJ1-5 TRBV7-2 NA NA
CASSRQENTEAFF TGTGCCAGCAGCCGACAGGAGAACACTGAAGCTTTCTTT TRBJ1-1 TRBV7-9 NA NA
CASSMGLAGWGDNEQFF TGTGCCAGCTCGATGGGACTAGCGGGATGGGGGGACAATGAGCAGTTCTTC TRBJ2-1 TRBV18 TRBD2 NA
CASSRQGSPNQPQHF TGTGCCAGCAGCCGACAGGGGTCCCCCAATCAGCCCCAGCATTTT TRBJ1-5 TRBV27 TRBD1 NA